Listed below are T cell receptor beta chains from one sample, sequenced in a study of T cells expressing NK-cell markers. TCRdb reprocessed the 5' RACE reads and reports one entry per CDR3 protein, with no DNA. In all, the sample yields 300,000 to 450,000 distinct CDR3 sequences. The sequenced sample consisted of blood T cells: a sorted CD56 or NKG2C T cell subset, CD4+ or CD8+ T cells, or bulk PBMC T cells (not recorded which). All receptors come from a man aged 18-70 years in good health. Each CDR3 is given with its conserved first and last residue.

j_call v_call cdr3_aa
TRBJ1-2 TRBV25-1 CASSDKNNYGYTF
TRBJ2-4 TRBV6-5 CASSYSGGNIQYF
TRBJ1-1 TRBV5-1 CASSPRGAGDTEAFF
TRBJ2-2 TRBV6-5 CASSYTGGNTGELFF
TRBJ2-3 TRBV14 CASSQYRTLTDTQYF
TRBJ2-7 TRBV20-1 CSAPLGGQTNYEQYF
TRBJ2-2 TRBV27 CASSLLGGVAGELFF
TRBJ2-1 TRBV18 CASSPPSLGMGNEQFF
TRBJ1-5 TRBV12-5 CASGFTVNRGLTYNQPQHF
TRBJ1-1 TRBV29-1 CSVNTLWTANTEAFF
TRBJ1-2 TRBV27 CASSGIGAPGEGYTF
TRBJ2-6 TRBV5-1 CASSPTGTGANVLTF
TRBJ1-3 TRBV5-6 CASSPGQVSGNTIYF